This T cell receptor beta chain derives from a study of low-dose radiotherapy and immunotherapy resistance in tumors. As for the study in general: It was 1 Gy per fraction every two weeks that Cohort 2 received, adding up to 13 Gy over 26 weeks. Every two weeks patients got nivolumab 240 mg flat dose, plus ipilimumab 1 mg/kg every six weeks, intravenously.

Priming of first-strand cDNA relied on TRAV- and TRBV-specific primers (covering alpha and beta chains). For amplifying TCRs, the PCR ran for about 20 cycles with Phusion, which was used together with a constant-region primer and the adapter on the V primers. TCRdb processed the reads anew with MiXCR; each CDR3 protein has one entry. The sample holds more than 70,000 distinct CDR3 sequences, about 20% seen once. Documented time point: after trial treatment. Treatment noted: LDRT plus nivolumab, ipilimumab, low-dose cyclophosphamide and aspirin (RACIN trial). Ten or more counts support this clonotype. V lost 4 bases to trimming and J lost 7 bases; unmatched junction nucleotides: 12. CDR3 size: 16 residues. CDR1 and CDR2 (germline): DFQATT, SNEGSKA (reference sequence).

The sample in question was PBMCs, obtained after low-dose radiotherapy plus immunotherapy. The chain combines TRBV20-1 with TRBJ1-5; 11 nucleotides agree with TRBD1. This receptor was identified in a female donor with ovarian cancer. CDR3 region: CSATSPGTGGSQPQHF. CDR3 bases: TGCAGTGCTACCTCTCCCGGGACAGGGGGATCCCAGCCCCAGCATTTT.